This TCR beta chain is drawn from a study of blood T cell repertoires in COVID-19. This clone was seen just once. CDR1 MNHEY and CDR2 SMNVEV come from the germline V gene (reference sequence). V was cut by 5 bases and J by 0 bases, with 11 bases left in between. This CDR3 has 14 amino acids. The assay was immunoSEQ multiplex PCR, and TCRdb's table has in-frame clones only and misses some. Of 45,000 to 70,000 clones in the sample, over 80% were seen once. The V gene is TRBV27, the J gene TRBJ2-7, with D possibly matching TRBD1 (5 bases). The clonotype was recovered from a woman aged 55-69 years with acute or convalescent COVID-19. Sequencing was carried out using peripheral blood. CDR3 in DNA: TGTGCCAGCAGTCCGATTGGGGCCTCCTACGAGCAGTACTTC. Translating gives CASSPIGASYEQYF.